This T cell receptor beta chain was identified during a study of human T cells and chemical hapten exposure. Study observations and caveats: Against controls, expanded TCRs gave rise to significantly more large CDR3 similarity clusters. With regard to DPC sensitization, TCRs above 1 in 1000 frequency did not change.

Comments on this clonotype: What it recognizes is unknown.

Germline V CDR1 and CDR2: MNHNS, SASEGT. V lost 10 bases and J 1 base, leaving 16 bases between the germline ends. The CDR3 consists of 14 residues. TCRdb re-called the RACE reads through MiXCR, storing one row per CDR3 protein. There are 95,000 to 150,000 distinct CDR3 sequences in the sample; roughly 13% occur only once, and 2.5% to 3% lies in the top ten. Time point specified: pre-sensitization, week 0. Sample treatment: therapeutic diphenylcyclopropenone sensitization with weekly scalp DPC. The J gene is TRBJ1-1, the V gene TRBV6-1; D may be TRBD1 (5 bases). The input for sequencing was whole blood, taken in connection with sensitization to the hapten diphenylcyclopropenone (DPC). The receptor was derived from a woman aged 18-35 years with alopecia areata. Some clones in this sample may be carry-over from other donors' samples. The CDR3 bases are TGTGCCACTTCCAGCGGGGGGACGAACACTGAAGCTTTCTTT. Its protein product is CATSSGGTNTEAFF.